These 3 T cell receptor beta chains were all obtained from the same sample, sequenced in a study of T cell changes during pregnancy in multiple sclerosis. The method was immunoSEQ multiplex PCR; TCRdb's version includes in-frame clones alone and lacks a portion of them. The sample yields around 27,000 clones, 85% to 95% seen once. The input for sequencing was CD4+ T cells from peripheral blood mononuclear cells, taken after pregnancy. The receptor set was obtained from a female donor with multiple sclerosis, enrolled in a pregnancy study.

The chain carries TRBV20-1 and TRBJ2-7; D is uncertain. Between the trimmed V and J ends, which lost 3 bases and 7 bases, there was a span of 10 bases. The CDR3 is 11 residues long. From germline, CDR1 is DFQATT and CDR2 SNEGSKA (reference sequence). The CDR3 loop is CSARAWREQYF. The CDR3 region has the DNA TGCAGTGCTAGGGCCTGGCGGGAGCAGTACTTC.

The chain carries TRBV29-1 and TRBJ2-1; 9 bases match TRBD2. V dropped 3 bases and J dropped 3; count of bases not matched to a gene: 12. The germline V gene encodes CDR1 SQVTM and CDR2 ANQGSEA. The CDR3 consists of 17 residues. The chain's CDR3 is CSVDVSLTSGFYNEQFF. CDR3 in DNA: TGCAGCGTTGATGTTAGTCTGACTAGCGGATTCTACAATGAGCAGTTCTTC.

J is TRBJ2-7 and V is TRBV6-6, with 11 bases lining up with TRBD2. This CDR3 is 14 amino acids long. Germline V gene lookup returns CDR1 MNHNY and CDR2 SVGAGI (reference sequence). V dropped 6 bases and J dropped 0; count of bases not matched to a gene: 1. The CDR3 DNA follows: TGTGCCAGCAGGACTAGCGGGGACTCCTACGAGCAGTACTTC. Its translation: CASRTSGDSYEQYF.